A selection of T cell receptor beta chains follows, all from one sample in a study of blood T cell repertoires in COVID-19. Some clones are missing from TCRdb's copy, which holds only in-frame ones; the method was immunoSEQ multiplex PCR. Here the sample spans around 300,000 clones, more than 75% being singletons. Sequencing input: peripheral blood. These receptor sequences come from a woman aged 50 to 60 with active or convalescent COVID-19. Both conserved end residues are part of each CDR3. D genes are given only for firm matches. Clone size is stated in some rows and not others, as once, few, many or a class when expanded.

clone_size	d_call	j_call	v_call	cdr3_aa	cdr3_nt
-	-	TRBJ2-1	TRBV19	CASSIEHGGSYNEQFF	TGTGCCAGTAGTATAGAACACGGGGGCTCCTACAATGAGCAGTTCTTC
once	-	TRBJ2-5	TRBV19	CASSIGAQGGTQYF	TGTGCCAGTAGTATAGGGGCCCAGGGAGGGACCCAGTACTTC
-	TRBD1	TRBJ1-2	TRBV28	CASSLFQGAYGYTF	TGTGCCAGCAGTTTATTTCAGGGGGCTTATGGCTACACCTTC
-	-	TRBJ1-2	TRBV27	CASSLSGGAGYTF	TGTGCCAGCAGTTTGTCGGGAGGGGCTGGCTACACCTTC
-	TRBD1	TRBJ1-3	TRBV18	CASSHGQVPSGNTIYF	TGTGCCAGCTCCCACGGACAGGTCCCCTCTGGAAACACCATATATTTT
-	TRBD2	TRBJ2-1	TRBV30	CAWSATSVTYNEQFF	TGTGCCTGGAGTGCTACTAGCGTAACCTACAATGAGCAGTTCTTC
-	TRBD1	TRBJ1-4	TRBV5-1	CASSRGTGQPNEKLFF	TGCGCCAGCAGCAGGGGGACAGGCCAACCTAATGAAAAACTGTTTTTT
few	-	TRBJ1-1	TRBV7-9	CASSLDATPNTEAFF	TGTGCCAGCAGCTTAGACGCGACACCGAACACTGAAGCTTTCTTT
-	TRBD1	TRBJ1-3	TRBV28	CASSRGGVSGDEENTIYF	TGTGCCAGCAGCCGAGGGGGCGTCTCAGGGGATGAGGAGAACACCATATATTTT
-	-	TRBJ2-3	TRBV4-3	CASSQDEGTWDTQYF	TGCGCCAGCAGCCAAGATGAGGGGACATGGGATACGCAGTATTTT
-	-	TRBJ2-2	TRBV15	CATSRGQRQDTGELFF	TGTGCCACCAGCAGAGGACAAAGGCAGGACACCGGGGAGCTGTTTTTT
-	-	TRBJ2-7	TRBV29-1	CSVEGDKSYEQYF	TGCAGCGTTGAGGGGGACAAGTCCTACGAGCAGTACTTC
-	TRBD1	TRBJ1-1	TRBV20-1	CSERQGYRAFF	TGCAGTGAGAGACAGGGATATAGAGCTTTCTTT
-	-	TRBJ2-1	TRBV6-5	CASSYSGAHNEQFF	TGTGCCAGCAGTTACTCGGGCGCCCACAATGAGCAGTTCTTC
many	-	TRBJ1-1	TRBV7-9	CASSSPRAPSTGEAFF	TGTGCCAGCAGCTCGCCCCGCGCCCCTTCGACAGGCGAAGCTTTCTTT
once	TRBD2	TRBJ2-2	TRBV11-2	CASSLVGWDYKRFGGELFF	TGTGCCAGCAGCTTAGTCGGGTGGGACTACAAACGGTTTGGCGGGGAGCTGTTTTTT
once	TRBD2	TRBJ2-3	TRBV18	CASSPSGGAGADTQYF	TGTGCCAGCTCACCAAGCGGGGGGGCCGGGGCAGATACGCAGTATTTT
-	TRBD1	TRBJ2-3	TRBV5-1	CASSFTPGGRADTQYF	TGCGCCAGCAGCTTCACTCCAGGGGGACGCGCAGATACGCAGTATTTT
-	TRBD2	TRBJ2-1	TRBV6-5	CASRVVAGTNEQFF	TGTGCCAGCAGAGTGGTAGCGGGAACCAATGAGCAGTTCTTC
-	TRBD1	TRBJ2-7	TRBV11-2	CASSLDYPGQATSYEQYF	TGTGCCAGCAGCTTAGATTACCCAGGACAGGCTACCTCCTACGAGCAGTACTTC
-	TRBD2	TRBJ2-3	TRBV7-2	CASSKGTSGRGSDTQYF	TGTGCCAGCAGCAAAGGGACTAGCGGGAGGGGATCAGATACGCAGTATTTT
once	TRBD1	TRBJ1-3	TRBV3-1/TRBV3-2	CASSLRQGKGNTIYF	TGTGCCAGCAGCCTCCGACAGGGTAAAGGAAACACCATATATTTT